The TCR beta chain described here comes from a study of blood T cell repertoires in COVID-19. For the study at large: Sites across the United States, Italy and Spain contributed samples from acute and convalescent COVID-19. PBMCs, B-cell-depleted T cells, or T cells provided the cDNA or gDNA that made up the material.

Profiling relied on immunoSEQ multiplex PCR, and the TCRdb table lists in-frame clones only, not all of them. The sample includes approximately 250,000 clones, about 83% of them seen just once. Followed longitudinally, the Seattle patients had been enrolled during active infection. The CDR3 is 13 residues long. CDR1 is LNHDA, CDR2 SQIVND, per germline (reference sequence). Trimming pared 10 bases from V and 1 base from J, leaving 11 bases between. Sequencing was carried out using peripheral blood. The sequence came from an elderly woman with COVID-19, enrolled during active disease. This chain connects TRBV19 to TRBJ1-3; D is uncertain. The CDR3 is CATTTDSGNTIYF. The DNA for the CDR3 is TGTGCCACTACTACGGATTCTGGAAACACCATATATTTT.